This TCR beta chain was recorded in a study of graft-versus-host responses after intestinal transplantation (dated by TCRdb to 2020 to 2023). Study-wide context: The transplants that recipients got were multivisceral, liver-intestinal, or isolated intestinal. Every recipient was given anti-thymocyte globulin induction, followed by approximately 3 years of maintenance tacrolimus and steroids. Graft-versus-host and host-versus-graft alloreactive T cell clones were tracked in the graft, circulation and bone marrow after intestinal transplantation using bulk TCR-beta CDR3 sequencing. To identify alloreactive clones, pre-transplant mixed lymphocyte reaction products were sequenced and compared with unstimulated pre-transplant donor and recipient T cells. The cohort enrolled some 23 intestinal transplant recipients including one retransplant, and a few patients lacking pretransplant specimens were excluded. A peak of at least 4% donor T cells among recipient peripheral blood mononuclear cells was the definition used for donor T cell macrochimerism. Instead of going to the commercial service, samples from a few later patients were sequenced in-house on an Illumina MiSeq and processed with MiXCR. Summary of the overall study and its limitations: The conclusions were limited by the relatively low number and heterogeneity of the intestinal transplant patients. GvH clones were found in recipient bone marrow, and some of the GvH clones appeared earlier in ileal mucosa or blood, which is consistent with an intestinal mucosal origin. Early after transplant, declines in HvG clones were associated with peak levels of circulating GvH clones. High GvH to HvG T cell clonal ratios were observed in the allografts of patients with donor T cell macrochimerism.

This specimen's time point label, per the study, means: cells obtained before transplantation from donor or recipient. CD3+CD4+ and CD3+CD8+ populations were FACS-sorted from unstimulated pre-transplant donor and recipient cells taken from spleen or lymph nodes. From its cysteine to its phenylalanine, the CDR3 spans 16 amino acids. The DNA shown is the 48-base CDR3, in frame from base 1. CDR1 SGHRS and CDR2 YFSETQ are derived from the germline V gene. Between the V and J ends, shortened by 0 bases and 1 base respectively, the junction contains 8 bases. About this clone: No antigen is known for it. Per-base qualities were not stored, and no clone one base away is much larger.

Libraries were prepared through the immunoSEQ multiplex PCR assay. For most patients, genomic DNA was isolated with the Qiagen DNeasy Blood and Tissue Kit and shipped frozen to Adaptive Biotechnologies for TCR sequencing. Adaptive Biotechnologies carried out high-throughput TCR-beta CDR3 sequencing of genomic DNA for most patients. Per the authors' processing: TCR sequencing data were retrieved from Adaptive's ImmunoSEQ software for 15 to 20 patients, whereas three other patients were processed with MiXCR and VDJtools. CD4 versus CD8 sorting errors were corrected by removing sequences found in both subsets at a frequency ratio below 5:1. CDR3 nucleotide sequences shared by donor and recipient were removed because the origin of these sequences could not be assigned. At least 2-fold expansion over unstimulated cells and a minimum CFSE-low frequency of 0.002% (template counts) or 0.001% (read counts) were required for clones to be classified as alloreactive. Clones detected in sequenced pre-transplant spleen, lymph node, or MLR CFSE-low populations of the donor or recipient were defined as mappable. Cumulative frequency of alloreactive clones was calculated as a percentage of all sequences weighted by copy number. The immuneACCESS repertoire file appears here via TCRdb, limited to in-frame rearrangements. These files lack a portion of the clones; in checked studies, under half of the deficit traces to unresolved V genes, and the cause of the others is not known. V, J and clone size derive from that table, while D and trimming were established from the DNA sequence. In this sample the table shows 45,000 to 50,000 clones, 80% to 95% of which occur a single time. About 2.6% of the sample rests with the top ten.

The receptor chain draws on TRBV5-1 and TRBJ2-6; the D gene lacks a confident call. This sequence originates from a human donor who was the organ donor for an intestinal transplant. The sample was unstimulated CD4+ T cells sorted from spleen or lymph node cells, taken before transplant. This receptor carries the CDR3 CASSLAVVSGANVLTF. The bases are TGCGCCAGCAGCTTGGCGGTAGTATCTGGGGCCAACGTCCTGACTTTC.